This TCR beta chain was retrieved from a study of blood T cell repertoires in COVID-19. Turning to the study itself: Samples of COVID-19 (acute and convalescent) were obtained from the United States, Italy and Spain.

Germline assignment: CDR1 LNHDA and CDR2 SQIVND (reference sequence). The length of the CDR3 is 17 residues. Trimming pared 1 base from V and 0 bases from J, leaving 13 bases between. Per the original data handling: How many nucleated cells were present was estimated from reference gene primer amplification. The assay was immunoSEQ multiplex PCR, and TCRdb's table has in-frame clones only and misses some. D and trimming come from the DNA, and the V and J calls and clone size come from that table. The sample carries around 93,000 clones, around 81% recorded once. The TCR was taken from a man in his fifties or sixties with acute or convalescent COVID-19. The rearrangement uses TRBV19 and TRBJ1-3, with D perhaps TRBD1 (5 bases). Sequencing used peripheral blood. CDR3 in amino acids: CASSIGPQGGSGNTIYF. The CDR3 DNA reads TGTGCCAGTAGTATAGGACCCCAGGGCGGCTCTGGAAACACCATATATTTT. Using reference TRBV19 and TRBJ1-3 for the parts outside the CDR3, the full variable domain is DGGITQSPKYLFRKEGQNVTLSCEQNLNHDAMYWYRQDPGQGLRLIYYSQIVNDFQKGDIAEGYSVSREKKESFPLTVTSAQKNPTAFYLCASSIGPQGGSGNTIYFGEGSWLTVV.